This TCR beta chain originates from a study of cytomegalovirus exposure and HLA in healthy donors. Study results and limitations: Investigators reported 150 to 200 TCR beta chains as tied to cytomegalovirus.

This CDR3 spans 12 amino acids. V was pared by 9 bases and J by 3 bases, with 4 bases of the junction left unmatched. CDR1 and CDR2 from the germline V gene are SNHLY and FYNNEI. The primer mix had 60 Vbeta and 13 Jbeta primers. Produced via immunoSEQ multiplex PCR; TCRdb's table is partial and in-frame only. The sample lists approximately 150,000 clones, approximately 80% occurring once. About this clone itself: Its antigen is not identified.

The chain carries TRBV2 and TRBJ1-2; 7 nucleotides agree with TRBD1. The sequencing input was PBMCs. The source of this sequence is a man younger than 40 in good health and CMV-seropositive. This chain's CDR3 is CARIGTDYGYTF. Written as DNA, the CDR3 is TGTGCCAGGATTGGGACAGACTATGGCTACACCTTC.